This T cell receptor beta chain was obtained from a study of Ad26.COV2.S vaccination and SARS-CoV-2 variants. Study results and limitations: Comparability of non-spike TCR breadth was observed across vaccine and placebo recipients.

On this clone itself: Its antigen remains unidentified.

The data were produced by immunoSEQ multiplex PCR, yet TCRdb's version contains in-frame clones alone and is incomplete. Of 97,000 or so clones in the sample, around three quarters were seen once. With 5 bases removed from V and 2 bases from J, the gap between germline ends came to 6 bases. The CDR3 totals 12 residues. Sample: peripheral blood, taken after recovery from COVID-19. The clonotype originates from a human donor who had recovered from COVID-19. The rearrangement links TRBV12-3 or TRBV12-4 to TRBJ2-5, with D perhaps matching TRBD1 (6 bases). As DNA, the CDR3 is TGTGCCAGCAGTGGACAGCAAGAGACCCAGTACTTC. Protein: CASSGQQETQYF.